Below are 18 T cell receptor beta chains sequenced from a single sample in a study of T cell repertoires in cytomegalovirus infection. In TCRdb, the reads were re-called with MiXCR into one record per CDR3 protein. The table includes about 300,000 distinct CDR3 sequences, about 9.2% detected once. The material sequenced was PBMCs. The receptors were sampled from a human donor in good health (CMV status not recorded). Some clones in this sample may be carry-over from other donors' samples.

This clonotype has at least ten counts. The chain uses TRBV19 and TRBJ2-1, with D tentatively TRBD2 (6 bases). V was pared by 5 bases and J by 7 bases, with 9 bases between. Germline CDR1 is LNHDA and CDR2 is SQIVND (reference sequence). The CDR3 extends over 12 amino acids. The CDR3 loop reads CASSFLANEQFF. The DNA for the CDR3 is TGTGCCAGTAGTTTCCTAGCGAATGAGCAGTTCTTC.

This clonotype came up many times. The chain joins TRBV6-5 to TRBJ1-5; D perhaps matches TRBD1 (6 bases). There are 13 residues in the CDR3. Per the germline V gene, CDR1 is MNHEY and CDR2 is SVGAGI. Trimming shortened V by 6 bases and J by 4 bases, and 10 bases separated the two germline ends. Written as DNA, the CDR3 is TGTGCCAGCAGGCTCCAGGGGAATCAGCCCCAGCATTTT. It translates to CASRLQGNQPQHF.

This clonotype was found many times. The chain has TRBV10-3 and TRBJ1-5, with D uncertain. The length of the CDR3 is 13 residues. CDR1 and CDR2 from the germline V gene are ENHRY and SYGVKD. V was cut by 4 bases and J by 0 bases, with 4 bases left in between. The CDR3 loop reads CAISASSNQPQHF. For the CDR3, the DNA is TGTGCCATCAGTGCTAGTAGCAATCAGCCCCAGCATTTT.

This clonotype is medium-sized by share. The chain uses TRBV25-1 and TRBJ1-1; TRBD1 might be the D (5 bases). This CDR3 contains 14 residues. From germline, CDR1 is MGHDK and CDR2 SYGVNS. V was cut by 3 bases and J by 2 bases, with 10 bases left in between. This CDR3 is CASSEGTANTEAFF. Written as DNA, the CDR3 is TGTGCCAGCAGTGAGGGGACGGCAAACACTGAAGCTTTCTTT.

This clonotype was seen many times. The chain uses TRBV6-2 or TRBV6-3 and TRBJ1-6, with D perhaps matching TRBD1 (6 bases). V was clipped by 7 bases and J by 5 bases, with 15 bases between them. The CDR3 consists of 15 residues. Germline loops: CDR1 MNHEY, CDR2 SVGEGT. CDR3 protein: CASTSRTANNSPLHF. CDR3 DNA sequence: TGTGCCAGCACCTCCAGGACAGCGAATAATTCACCCCTCCACTTT.

This clonotype appeared many times. The genes are TRBV20-1 and TRBJ2-5; TRBD1 matches at 7 bases. The CDR3 is 15 amino acids. The germline V gene encodes CDR1 DFQATT and CDR2 SNEGSKA (reference sequence). Trimming cost V 7 bases and J 2 bases; bases outside gene matches: 13. Here the CDR3 DNA reads TGCAGTGTTACCGGACAGGTGGGATTTCAAGAGACCCAGTACTTC. Its protein is CSVTGQVGFQETQYF.

In its sample, this clonotype was seen a few times. The rearrangement links TRBV20-1 to TRBJ1-1, with D unresolved. This CDR3 spans 15 amino acids. The germline V gene encodes CDR1 DFQATT and CDR2 SNEGSKA (reference sequence). V was cut by 1 base and J by 0 bases, with 12 bases left in between. CDR3 loop: CSARVLGRVNTEAFF. DNA for the CDR3: TGCAGTGCTAGAGTTCTCGGTAGGGTGAACACTGAAGCTTTCTTT.

This clonotype was seen at least ten times. The chain combines TRBV28 with TRBJ2-6; TRBD1 is a possible D gene (5 bases). The CDR3 has 16 amino acids. CDR1 and CDR2 from the germline V gene are MDHEN and SYDVKM. V was shortened by 6 bases and J by 0 bases, with 12 bases between the two germline ends. The CDR3 protein is CASSLPDSSGANVLTF. The CDR3 DNA follows: TGTGCCAGCAGCCTCCCCGACAGCTCTGGGGCCAACGTCCTGACTTTC. Based on the CDR3 plus reference TRBV28 and TRBJ2-6, the full variable domain is DVKVTQSSRYLVKRTGEKVFLECVQDMDHENMFWYRQDPGLGLRLIYFSYDVKMKEKGDIPEGYSVSREKKERFSLILESASTNQTSMYLCASSLPDSSGANVLTFGAGSRLTVL.

This clonotype has a count of ten or more. The genes are TRBV19 and TRBJ1-5, with D uncertain. The CDR3 is 16 residues long. CDR1 and CDR2 from the germline V gene are LNHDA and SQIVND (reference sequence). Trimming took off 3 bases at V and 2 bases at J, with 14 bases between the two ends. The CDR3 DNA reads as TGTGCCAGTAGTATGGGTTCCCCGAGGGGCAATCAGCCCCAGCATTTT. As protein: CASSMGSPRGNQPQHF.

The chain links TRBV12-3 or TRBV12-4 to TRBJ1-5, with no clear D. Trimming removed 5 bases at V and 7 bases at J, with 9 bases between. The CDR3 spans 12 residues. The CDR3 DNA reads as TGTGCCAGCAGTCCGGTGGGCCAGCCCCAGCATTTT. Protein: CASSPVGQPQHF.

The chain uses TRBV12-3 or TRBV12-4 and TRBJ2-5, with TRBD1 matching over 7 bases. With V trimmed by 3 bases and J by 7 bases, 8 bases remained unmatched. The CDR3 totals 14 residues. The CDR3 is CASSFYRGGGTQYF. DNA for the CDR3: TGTGCCAGCAGTTTCTACAGGGGCGGCGGGACCCAGTACTTC.

Ten or more counts support this clonotype. The chain recombines TRBV20-1 with TRBJ1-1; a possible D gene is TRBD1 (5 bases). Germline V lookup: CDR1 DFQATT, CDR2 SNEGSKA (reference sequence). This CDR3 comprises 11 residues. Trimming left V 0 bases short and J 8 bases short, with 7 bases between. The CDR3 DNA follows: TGCAGTGCTAGAGATGGGGGGGAAGCTTTCTTT. Translation gives CSARDGGEAFF.

This clonotype has at least ten counts. The chain carries TRBV18 and TRBJ2-7; tentatively, D is TRBD1 or TRBD2 (5 bases each). This CDR3 has 13 residues. Trimming took 5 bases from V and 2 from J, leaving 10 bases between them. Per germline, CDR1 KGHSH and CDR2 LQKENI. CDR3 DNA: TGTGCCAGCTCATTCGGGGCCGCCTACGAGCAGTACGTC. Its protein product is CASSFGAAYEQYV.

Many counts were recorded for this clonotype. CDR3 nucleotides: TGTGCCAGCAGCTTAGCGGCAGGCAATCAGCCCCAGCATTTT. Its protein product is CASSLAAGNQPQHF. This chain uses TRBV7-2 with TRBJ1-5, with unresolved D. CDR3 size: 14 residues. Trimming took off 0 bases at V and 2 bases at J, with 5 bases between the two ends. CDR1 is SGHTA, CDR2 FQGNSA, per germline.

This clonotype was detected only a few times. The chain has TRBV9 and TRBJ1-5; tentatively, D is TRBD1 (6 bases). From germline, CDR1 is SGDLS and CDR2 YYNGEE. The CDR3 length is 15 residues. Trimming took off 3 bases at V and 6 bases at J, with 16 bases between the two ends. The CDR3: CASSAGLGASQPQHF. DNA of the CDR3: TGTGCCAGCAGCGCCGGACTGGGGGCAAGTCAGCCCCAGCATTTT.

This clonotype was seen repeatedly, ten times or more. V gene TRBV29-1 combines with J gene TRBJ2-3; 11 nucleotides line up with TRBD2. Trimming cost V 5 bases and J 7 bases; bases outside gene matches: 11. Germline V CDR1 and CDR2: SQVTM, ANQGSEA. This CDR3 region has 15 residues. This CDR3 is CSVTPTSGARNTQYF. In DNA form, the CDR3 reads TGCAGCGTTACGCCGACTAGCGGGGCACGGAATACGCAGTATTTT.

This clonotype was detected only a few times. This sequence joins TRBV29-1 and TRBJ2-1; no clear D. The CDR3 has 15 amino acids. Germline lookup yields CDR1 SQVTM and CDR2 ANQGSEA. V dropped 5 bases and J dropped 0 bases, with 14 bases sitting between them. CDR3 protein: CSVTGESSSYNEQFF. The CDR3 bases are TGCAGCGTTACTGGCGAGTCAAGCTCCTACAATGAGCAGTTCTTC.

The table lists this clonotype with a few counts. V gene TRBV28 combines with J gene TRBJ2-1; possible D gene TRBD2, 5 bases. V dropped 3 bases and J dropped 7 bases, with 16 bases sitting between them. Germline CDR1 and CDR2: MDHEN and SYDVKM. The CDR3 contains 15 residues. CDR3 sequence reads: CASSFSAVEGNEQFF. The CDR3 coding sequence is TGTGCCAGCAGTTTCTCAGCGGTGGAAGGGAATGAGCAGTTCTTC.